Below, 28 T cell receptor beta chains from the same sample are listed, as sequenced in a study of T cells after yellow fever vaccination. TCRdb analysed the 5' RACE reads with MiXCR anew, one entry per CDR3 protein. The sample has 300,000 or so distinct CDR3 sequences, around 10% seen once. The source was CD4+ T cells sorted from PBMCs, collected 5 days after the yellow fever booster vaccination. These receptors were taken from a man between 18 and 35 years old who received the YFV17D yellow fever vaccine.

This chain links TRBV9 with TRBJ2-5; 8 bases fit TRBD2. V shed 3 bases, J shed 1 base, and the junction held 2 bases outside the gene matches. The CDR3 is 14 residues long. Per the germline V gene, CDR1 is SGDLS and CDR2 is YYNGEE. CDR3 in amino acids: CASSGSGIQETQYF. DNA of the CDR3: TGTGCCAGCAGCGGTAGCGGGATCCAAGAGACCCAGTACTTC.

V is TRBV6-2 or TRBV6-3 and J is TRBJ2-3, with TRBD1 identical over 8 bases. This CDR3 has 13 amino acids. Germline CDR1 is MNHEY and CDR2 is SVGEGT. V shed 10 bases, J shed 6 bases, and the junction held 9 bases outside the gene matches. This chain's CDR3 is CATETGESDTQYF. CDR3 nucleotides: TGTGCCACCGAGACAGGGGAAAGCGATACGCAGTATTTT.

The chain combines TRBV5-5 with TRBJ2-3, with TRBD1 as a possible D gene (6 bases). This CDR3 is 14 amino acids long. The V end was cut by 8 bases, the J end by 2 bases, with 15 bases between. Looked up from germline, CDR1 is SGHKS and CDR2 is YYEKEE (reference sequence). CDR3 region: CASLRTEFTDTQYF. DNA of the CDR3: TGTGCCAGTCTCAGGACAGAATTCACAGATACGCAGTATTTT.

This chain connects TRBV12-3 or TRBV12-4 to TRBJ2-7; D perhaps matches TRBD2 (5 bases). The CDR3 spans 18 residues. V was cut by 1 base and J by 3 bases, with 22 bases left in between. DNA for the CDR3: TGTGCCAGCAGTTTAGTTGATCGACGGGGAGAAGTTTTCTACGAGCAGTACTTC. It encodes CASSLVDRRGEVFYEQYF.

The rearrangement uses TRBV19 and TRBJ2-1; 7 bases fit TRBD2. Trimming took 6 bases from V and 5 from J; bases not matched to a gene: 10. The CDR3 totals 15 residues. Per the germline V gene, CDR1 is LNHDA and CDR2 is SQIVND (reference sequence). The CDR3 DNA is TGTGCCAGTAGGTTGATAACGGGGGGAAACAATGAGCAGTTCTTC. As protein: CASRLITGGNNEQFF.

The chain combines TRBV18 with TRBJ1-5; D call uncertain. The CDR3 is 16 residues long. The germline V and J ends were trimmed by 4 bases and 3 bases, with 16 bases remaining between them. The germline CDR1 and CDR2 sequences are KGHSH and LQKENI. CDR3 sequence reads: CASSRTLGQSNQPQHF. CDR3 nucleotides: TGTGCCAGCTCACGGACGCTGGGCCAGTCCAATCAGCCCCAGCATTTT.

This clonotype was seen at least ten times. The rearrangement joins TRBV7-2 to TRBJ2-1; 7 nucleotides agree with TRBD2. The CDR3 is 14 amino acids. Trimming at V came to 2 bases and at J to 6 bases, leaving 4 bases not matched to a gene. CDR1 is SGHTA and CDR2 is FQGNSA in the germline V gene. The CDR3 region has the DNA TGTGCCAGCAGCTTATGGGCTAGCGGCAATGAGCAGTTCTTC. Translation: CASSLWASGNEQFF.

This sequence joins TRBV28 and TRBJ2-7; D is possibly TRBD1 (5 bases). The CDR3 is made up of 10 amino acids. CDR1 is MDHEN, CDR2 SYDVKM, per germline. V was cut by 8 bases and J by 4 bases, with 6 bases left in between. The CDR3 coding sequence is TGTGCCAGCCAGGGATACGAGCAGTACTTC. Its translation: CASQGYEQYF. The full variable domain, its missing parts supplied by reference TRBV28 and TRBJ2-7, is DVKVTQSSRYLVKRTGEKVFLECVQDMDHENMFWYRQDPGLGLRLIYFSYDVKMKEKGDIPEGYSVSREKKERFSLILESASTNQTSMYLCASQGYEQYFGPGTRLTVT.

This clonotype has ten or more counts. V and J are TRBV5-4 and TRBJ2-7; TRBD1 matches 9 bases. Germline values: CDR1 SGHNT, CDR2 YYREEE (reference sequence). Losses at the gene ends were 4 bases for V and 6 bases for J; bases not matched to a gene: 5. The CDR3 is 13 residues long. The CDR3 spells CASSRDREGEQYF. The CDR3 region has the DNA TGTGCCAGCAGCCGGGACAGGGAAGGCGAGCAGTACTTC.

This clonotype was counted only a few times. CDR3 coding DNA: TGTGCCAGCAGTTTAGCGCGGCCACCCGGGCGGGACATATATTTT. Protein product: CASSLARPPGRDIYF. The gene calls are TRBV12-3 or TRBV12-4 and TRBJ1-3; D ambiguous. Trimming took 0 bases from V and 12 from J, leaving 18 bases between them. There are 15 residues in the CDR3.

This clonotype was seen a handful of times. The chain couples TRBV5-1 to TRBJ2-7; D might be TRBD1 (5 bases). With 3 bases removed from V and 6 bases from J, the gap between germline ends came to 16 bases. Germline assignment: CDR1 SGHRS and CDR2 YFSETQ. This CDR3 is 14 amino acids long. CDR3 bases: TGCGCCAGCAGCTCACAGGAGCCATCCGGCGAGCAGTACTTC. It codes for CASSSQEPSGEQYF.

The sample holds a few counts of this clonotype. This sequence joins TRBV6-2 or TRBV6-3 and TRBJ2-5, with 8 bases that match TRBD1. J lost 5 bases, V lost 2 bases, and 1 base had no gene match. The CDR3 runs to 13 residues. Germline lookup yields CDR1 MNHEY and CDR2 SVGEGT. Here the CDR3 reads CASSYGQGETQYF. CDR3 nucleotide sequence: TGTGCCAGCAGTTACGGACAGGGCGAGACCCAGTACTTC.

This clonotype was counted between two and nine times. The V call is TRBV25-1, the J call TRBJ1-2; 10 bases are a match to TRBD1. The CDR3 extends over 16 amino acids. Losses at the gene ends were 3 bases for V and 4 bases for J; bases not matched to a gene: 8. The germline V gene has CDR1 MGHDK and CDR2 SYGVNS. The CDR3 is CASSDPTTGGFYGYTF. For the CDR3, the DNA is TGTGCCAGCAGTGACCCGACGACAGGGGGCTTCTATGGCTACACCTTC.

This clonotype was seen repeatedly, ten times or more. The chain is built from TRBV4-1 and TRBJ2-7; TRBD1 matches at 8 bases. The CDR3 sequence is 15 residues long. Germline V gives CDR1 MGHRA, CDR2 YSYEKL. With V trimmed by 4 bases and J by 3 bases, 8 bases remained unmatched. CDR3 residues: CASSLSRGQGYEQYF. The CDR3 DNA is TGCGCCAGCAGCCTGTCGAGAGGACAGGGCTACGAGCAGTACTTC.

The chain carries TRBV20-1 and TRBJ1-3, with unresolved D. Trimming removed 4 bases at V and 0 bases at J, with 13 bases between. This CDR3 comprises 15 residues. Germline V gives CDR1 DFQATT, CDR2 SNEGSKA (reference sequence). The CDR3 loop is CSAMGQRPSGNTIYF. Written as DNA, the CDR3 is TGCAGTGCTATGGGCCAAAGGCCCTCTGGAAACACCATATATTTT.

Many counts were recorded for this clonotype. The CDR3 DNA follows: TGTGCCAGCAGCCCCCGGGACAGAGGAACCGGGGAGCTGTTTTTT. This translates into CASSPRDRGTGELFF. The genes are TRBV7-2 and TRBJ2-2; 7 bases line up with TRBD1. CDR1 and CDR2 (germline): SGHTA, FQGNSA. CDR3 length equals 15 residues. V dropped 5 bases and J dropped 5; count of bases not matched to a gene: 8.

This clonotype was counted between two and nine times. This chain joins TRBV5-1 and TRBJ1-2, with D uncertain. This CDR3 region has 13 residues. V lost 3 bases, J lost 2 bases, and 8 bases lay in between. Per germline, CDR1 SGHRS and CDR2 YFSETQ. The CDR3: CASSWRENYGYTF. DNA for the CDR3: TGCGCCAGCAGCTGGAGGGAGAACTATGGCTACACCTTC.

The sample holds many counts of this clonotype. CDR3 sequence (DNA): TGCGCCAGCAGCTTGGGACTAGCGGGGGGGAATGAGCAGTTCTTC. This codes for CASSLGLAGGNEQFF. This chain uses TRBV5-1 with TRBJ2-1; TRBD2 matches at 14 bases. J lost 7 bases, V lost 0 bases, and 0 bases had no gene match. Looked up from germline, CDR1 is SGHRS and CDR2 is YFSETQ. CDR3 length: 15 residues.

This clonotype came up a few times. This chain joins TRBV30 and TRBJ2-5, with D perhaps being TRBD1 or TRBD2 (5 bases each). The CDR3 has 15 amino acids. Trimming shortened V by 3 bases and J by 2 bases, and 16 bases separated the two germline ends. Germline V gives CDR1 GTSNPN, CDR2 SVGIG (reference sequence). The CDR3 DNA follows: TGTGCCTGGAGGCTGTATTGGGGGACGCAAGAGACCCAGTACTTC. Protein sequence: CAWRLYWGTQETQYF.

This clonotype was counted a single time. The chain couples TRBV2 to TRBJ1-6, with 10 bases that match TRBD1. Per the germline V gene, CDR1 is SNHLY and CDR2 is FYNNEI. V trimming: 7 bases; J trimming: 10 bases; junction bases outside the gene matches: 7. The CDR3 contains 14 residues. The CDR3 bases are TGTGCCAGCACCCTTGACAGGGGGCGGTCACCCCTCCACTTT. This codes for CASTLDRGRSPLHF.

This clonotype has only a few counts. CDR3 nucleotides: TGTGCCAGCAGCCGTGGGGGGGCCCACGAGCAGTACGTC. This gives the protein CASSRGGAHEQYV. The rearrangement links TRBV7-2 to TRBJ2-7; the D gene is possibly TRBD2 (7 bases). Germline V CDR1 and CDR2: SGHTA, FQGNSA. This CDR3 has 13 amino acids. V was shortened by 5 bases and J by 5 bases, with 13 bases between the two germline ends.

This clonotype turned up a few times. The CDR3 coding sequence is TGTGCCAGCAGCCCCCGTAGGACTAGGGGGGACAATGAGCAGTTCTTC. Amino acid sequence: CASSPRRTRGDNEQFF. This sequence joins TRBV7-6 and TRBJ2-1, with a tentative D call TRBD2 (7 bases). This CDR3 spans 16 amino acids. Trimming stripped 5 bases from V and 5 bases from J, with 19 bases between. Germline V CDR1 and CDR2: SGHVS, FNYEAQ.

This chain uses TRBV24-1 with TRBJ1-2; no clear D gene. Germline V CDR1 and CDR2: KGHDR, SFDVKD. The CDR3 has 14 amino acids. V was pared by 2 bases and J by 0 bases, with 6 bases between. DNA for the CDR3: TGTGCCACCAGTGATTATTTCTCTAACTATGGCTACACCTTC. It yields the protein CATSDYFSNYGYTF.

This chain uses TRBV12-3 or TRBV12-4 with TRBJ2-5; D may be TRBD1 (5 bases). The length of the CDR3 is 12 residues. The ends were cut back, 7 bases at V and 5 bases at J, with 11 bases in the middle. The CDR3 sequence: CASKPPGETQYF. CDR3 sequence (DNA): TGTGCCAGCAAGCCCCCAGGGGAGACCCAGTACTTC.

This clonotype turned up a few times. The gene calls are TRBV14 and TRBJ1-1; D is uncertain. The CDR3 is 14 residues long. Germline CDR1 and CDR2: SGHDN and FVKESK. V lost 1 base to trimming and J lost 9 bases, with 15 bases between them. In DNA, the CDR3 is TGTGCCAGCAGCCAAGGAGGTAGAAGCGCGAAAGCTTTCTTT. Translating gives CASSQGGRSAKAFF.

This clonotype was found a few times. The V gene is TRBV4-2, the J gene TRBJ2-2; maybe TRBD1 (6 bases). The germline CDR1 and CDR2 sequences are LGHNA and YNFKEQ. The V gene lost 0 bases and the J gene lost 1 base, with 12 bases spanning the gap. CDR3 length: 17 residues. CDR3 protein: CASSQDQGTGNTGELFF. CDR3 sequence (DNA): TGTGCCAGCAGCCAAGATCAGGGGACGGGGAACACCGGGGAGCTGTTTTTT.

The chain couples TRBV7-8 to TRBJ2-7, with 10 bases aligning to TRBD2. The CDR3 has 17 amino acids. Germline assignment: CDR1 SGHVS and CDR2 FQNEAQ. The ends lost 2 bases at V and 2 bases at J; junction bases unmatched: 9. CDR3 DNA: TGTGCCAGCAGCTTAAAGATAGCGGGGGGTTCGCCCTACGAGCAGTACGTC. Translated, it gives CASSLKIAGGSPYEQYV.

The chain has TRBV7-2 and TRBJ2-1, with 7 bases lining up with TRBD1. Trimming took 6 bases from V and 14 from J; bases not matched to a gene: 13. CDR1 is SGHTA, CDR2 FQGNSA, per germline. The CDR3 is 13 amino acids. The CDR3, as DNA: TGTGCCAGCAGTCCAGCCCGACAGGGACGGGAGTTCTTC. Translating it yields CASSPARQGREFF.